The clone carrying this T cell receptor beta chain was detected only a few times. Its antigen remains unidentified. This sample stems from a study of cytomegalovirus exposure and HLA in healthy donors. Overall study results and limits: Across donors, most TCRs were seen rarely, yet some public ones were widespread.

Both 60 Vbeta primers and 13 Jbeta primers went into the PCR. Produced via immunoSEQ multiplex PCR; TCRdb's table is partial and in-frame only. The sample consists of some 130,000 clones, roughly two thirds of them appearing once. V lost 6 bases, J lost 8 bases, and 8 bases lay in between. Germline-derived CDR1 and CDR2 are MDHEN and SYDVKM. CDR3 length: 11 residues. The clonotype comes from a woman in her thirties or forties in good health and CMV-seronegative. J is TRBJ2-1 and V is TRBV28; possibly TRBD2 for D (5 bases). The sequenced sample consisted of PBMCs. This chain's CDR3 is CASRSSHEQFF. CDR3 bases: TGTGCCAGCAGATCTAGCCATGAGCAGTTCTTC. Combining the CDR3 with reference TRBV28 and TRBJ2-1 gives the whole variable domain DVKVTQSSRYLVKRTGEKVFLECVQDMDHENMFWYRQDPGLGLRLIYFSYDVKMKEKGDIPEGYSVSREKKERFSLILESASTNQTSMYLCASRSSHEQFFGPGTRLTVL.